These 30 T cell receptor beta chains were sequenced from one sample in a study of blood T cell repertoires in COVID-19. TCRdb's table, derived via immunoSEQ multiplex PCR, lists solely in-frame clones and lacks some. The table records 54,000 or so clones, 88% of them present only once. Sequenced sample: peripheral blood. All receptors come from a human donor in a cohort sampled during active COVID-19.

The CDR3 here is CASPLAGSEVGELFF. The CDR3 DNA reads TGTGCCAGCCCTCTCGCCGGGAGTGAGGTCGGGGAGCTGTTTTTT. J is TRBJ2-2 and V is TRBV7-9; a weak D match, TRBD2 (6 bases). From germline, CDR1 is SEHNR and CDR2 FQNEAQ (reference sequence). Trimming left V 8 bases short and J 7 bases short, with 20 bases between. This CDR3 contains 15 residues.

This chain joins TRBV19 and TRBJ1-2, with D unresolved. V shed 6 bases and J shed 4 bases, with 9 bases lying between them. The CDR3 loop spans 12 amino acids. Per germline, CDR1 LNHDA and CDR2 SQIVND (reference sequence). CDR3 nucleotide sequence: TGTGCCAGTAGATCTGGCCTCTATGGCTACACCTTC. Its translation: CASRSGLYGYTF.

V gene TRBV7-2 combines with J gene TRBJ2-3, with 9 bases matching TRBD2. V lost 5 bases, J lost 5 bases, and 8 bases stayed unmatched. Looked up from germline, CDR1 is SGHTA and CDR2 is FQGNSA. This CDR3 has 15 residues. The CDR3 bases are TGTGCCAGCAGCCCCCGACTAGCGGCCCAAGATACGCAGTATTTT. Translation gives CASSPRLAAQDTQYF.

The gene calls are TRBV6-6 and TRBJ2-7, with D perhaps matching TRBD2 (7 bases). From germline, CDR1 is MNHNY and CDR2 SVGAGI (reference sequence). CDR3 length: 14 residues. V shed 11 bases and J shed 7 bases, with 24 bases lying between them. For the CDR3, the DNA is TGTGCCGCAGCGGGGCGCAGGGGCGTCGGGGAGCAGTACTTC. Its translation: CAAAGRRGVGEQYF.

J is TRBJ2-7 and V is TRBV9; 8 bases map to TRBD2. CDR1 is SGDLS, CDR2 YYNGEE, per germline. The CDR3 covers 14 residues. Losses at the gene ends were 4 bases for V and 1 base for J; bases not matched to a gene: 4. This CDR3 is CASSKTSESYEQYF. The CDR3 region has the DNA TGTGCCAGCAGCAAGACTAGCGAATCCTACGAGCAGTACTTC.

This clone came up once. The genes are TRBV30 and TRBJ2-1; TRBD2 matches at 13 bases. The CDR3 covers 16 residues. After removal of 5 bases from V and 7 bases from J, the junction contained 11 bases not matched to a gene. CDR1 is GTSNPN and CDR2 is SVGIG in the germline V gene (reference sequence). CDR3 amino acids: CAWDSGTSGKRNEQFF. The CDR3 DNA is TGTGCCTGGGATTCCGGGACTAGCGGGAAGAGGAATGAGCAGTTCTTC.

CDR3 residues: CASSPGQLYNEQFF. CDR3 DNA sequence: TGTGCCAGCAGCCCGGGACAGCTCTACAATGAGCAGTTCTTC. The rearrangement links TRBV7-9 to TRBJ2-1; 7 nucleotides align to TRBD1. The germline gives CDR1 SEHNR, CDR2 FQNEAQ (reference sequence). The CDR3 contains 14 residues. The V gene end was trimmed by 5 bases and the J gene end by 3 bases; junction bases not matched to a gene: 4.

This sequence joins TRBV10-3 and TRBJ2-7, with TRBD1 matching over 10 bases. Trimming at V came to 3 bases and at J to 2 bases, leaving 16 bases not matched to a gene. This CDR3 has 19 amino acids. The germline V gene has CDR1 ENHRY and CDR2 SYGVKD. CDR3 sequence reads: CAISEAPRSDRGRTYEQYF. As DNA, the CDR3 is TGTGCCATCAGTGAAGCCCCTCGATCAGACAGGGGGCGAACCTACGAGCAGTACTTC.

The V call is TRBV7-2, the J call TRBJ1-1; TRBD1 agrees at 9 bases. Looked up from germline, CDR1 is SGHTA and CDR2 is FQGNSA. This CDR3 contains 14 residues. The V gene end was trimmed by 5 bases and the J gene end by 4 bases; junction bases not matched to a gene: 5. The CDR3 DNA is TGTGCCAGCAGCCGGGACAGGGTGACCACTGAAGCTTTCTTT. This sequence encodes CASSRDRVTTEAFF.

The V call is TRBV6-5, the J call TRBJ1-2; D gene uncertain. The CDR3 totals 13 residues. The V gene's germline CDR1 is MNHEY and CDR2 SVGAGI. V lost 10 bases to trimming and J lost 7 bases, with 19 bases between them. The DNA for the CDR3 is TGTGCCATCGGAATCGGAGGTTTGGGTGGCTACACCTTC. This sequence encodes CAIGIGGLGGYTF.

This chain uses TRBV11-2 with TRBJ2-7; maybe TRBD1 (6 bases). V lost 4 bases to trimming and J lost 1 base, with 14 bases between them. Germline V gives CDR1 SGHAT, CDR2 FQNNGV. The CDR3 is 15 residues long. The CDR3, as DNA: TGTGCCAGCAGCTCTCCCGGGACACATTCCTACGAGCAGTACTTC. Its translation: CASSSPGTHSYEQYF.

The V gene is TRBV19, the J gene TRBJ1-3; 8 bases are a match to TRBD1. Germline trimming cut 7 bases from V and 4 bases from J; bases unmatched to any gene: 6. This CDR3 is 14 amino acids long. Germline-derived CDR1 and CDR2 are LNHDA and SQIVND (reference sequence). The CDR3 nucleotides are TGTGCCAGTAAATTTGGGACAGGCGGAAACACCATATATTTT. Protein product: CASKFGTGGNTIYF.

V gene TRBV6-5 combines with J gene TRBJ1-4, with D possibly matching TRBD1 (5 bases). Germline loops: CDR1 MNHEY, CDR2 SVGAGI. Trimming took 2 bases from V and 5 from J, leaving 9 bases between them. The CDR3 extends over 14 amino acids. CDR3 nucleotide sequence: TGTGCCAGCAGTTACGTGGGGCCCAATGAAAAACTGTTTTTT. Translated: CASSYVGPNEKLFF.

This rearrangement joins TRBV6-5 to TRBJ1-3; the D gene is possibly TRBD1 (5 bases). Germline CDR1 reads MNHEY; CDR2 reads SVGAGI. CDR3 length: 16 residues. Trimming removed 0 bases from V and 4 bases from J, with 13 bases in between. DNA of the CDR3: TGTGCCAGCAGTTACTCGAGTTACGGGGGAGGAAACACCATATATTTT. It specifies CASSYSSYGGGNTIYF.

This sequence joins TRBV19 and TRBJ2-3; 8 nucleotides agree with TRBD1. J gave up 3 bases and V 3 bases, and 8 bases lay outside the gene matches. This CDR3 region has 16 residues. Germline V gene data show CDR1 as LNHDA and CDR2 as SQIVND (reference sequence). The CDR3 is CASSMNANRGTDTQYF. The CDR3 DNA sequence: TGTGCCAGTAGTATGAACGCAAACAGGGGGACAGATACGCAGTATTTT.

Written as DNA, the CDR3 is TGTGCCAGCAGCTTAGAACGGGATTCACCCCTCCACTTT. It translates to CASSLERDSPLHF. The V gene is TRBV11-2, the J gene TRBJ1-6; D remains ambiguous. Trimming stripped 0 bases from V and 8 bases from J, with 5 bases between. CDR3 length: 13 residues. Germline V gene lookup returns CDR1 SGHAT and CDR2 FQNNGV.

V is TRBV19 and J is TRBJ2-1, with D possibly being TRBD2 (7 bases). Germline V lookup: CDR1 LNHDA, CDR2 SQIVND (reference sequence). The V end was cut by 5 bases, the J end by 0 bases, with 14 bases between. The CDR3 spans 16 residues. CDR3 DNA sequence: TGTGCCAGTAGTGAGGGGGGGGGCCACTCCTACAATGAGCAGTTCTTC. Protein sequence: CASSEGGGHSYNEQFF.

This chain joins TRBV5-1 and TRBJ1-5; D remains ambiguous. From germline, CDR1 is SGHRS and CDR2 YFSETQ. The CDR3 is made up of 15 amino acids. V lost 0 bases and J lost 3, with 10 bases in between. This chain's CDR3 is CASSLDSKLNQPQHF. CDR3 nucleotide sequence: TGCGCCAGCAGCTTGGATTCGAAACTCAATCAGCCCCAGCATTTT.

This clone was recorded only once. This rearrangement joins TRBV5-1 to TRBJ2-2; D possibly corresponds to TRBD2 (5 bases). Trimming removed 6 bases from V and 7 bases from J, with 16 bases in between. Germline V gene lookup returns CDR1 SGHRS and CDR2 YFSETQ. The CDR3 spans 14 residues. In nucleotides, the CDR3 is TGCGCCAGCAACTTTGGGTCCGGGAACGGGGAGCTGTTTTTT. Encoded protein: CASNFGSGNGELFF.

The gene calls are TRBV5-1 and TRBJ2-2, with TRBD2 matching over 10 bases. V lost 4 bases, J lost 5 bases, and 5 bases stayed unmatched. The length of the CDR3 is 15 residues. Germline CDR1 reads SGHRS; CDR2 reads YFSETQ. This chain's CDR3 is CASSRIAGGTGELFF. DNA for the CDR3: TGCGCCAGCAGCCGAATAGCGGGGGGAACCGGGGAGCTGTTTTTT.

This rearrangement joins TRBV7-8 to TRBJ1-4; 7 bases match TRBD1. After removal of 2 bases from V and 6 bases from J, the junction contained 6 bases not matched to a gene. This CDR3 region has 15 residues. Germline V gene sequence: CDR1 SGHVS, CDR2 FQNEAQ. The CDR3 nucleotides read TGTGCCAGCAGCTTACACAGGGGATTAGATGAAAAACTGTTTTTT. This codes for CASSLHRGLDEKLFF.

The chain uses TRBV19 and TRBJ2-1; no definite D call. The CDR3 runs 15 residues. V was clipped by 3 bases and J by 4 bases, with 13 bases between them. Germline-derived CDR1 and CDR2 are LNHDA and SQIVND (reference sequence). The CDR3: CASSMPGVKYNEQFF. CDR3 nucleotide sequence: TGTGCCAGTAGTATGCCCGGAGTTAAGTACAATGAGCAGTTCTTC.

Here the CDR3 reads CASRRGWGETQYF. CDR3 sequence (DNA): TGTGCCAGCAGGAGGGGGTGGGGAGAGACCCAGTACTTC. The chain combines TRBV6-5 with TRBJ2-5, with D possibly matching TRBD1 (6 bases). V lost 6 bases, J lost 4 bases, and 12 bases lay in between. CDR3 length: 13 amino acids. Germline values: CDR1 MNHEY, CDR2 SVGAGI.

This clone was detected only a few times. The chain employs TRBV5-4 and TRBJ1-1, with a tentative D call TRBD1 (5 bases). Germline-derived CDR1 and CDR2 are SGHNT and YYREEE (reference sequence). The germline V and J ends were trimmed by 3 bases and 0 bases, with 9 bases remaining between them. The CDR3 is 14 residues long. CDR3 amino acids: CASSSQVVNTEAFF. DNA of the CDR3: TGTGCCAGCAGCTCACAGGTTGTGAACACTGAAGCTTTCTTT.

The CDR3 coding sequence is TGTGCCAGCTCACCGACAAGGAACACTGAAGCTTTCTTT. It is translated as CASSPTRNTEAFF. The V gene is TRBV18, the J gene TRBJ1-1; D unclear. Trimming took off 3 bases at V and 1 base at J, with 6 bases between the two ends. Germline CDR1 and CDR2: KGHSH and LQKENI. The CDR3 is 13 amino acids.

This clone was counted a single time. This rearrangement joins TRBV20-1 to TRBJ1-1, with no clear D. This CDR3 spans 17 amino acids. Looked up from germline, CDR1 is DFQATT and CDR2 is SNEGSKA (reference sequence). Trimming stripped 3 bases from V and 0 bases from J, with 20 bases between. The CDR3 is CSASGREGSRMNTEAFF. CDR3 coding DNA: TGCAGTGCTAGTGGCCGGGAAGGAAGTAGGATGAACACTGAAGCTTTCTTT.

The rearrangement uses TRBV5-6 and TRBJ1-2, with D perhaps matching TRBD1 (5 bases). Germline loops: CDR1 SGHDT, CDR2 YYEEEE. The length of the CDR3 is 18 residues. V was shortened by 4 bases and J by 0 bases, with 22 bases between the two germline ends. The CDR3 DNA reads TGTGCCAGCAGCCTACTGGGTACAGGAGACTTGGCTAACTATGGCTACACCTTC. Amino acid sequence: CASSLLGTGDLANYGYTF.

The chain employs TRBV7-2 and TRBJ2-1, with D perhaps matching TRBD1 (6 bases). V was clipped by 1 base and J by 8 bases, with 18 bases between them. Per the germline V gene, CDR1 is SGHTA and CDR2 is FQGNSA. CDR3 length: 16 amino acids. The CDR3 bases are TGTGCCAGCAGCTTAGGGACCGCCTCAGGGGCAGATGAGCAGTTCTTC. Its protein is CASSLGTASGADEQFF.

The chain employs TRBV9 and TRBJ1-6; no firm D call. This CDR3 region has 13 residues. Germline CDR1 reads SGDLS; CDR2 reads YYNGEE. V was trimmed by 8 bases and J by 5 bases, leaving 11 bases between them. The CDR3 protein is CASGQADNSPLHF. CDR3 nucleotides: TGTGCCAGTGGGCAGGCCGATAATTCACCCCTCCACTTT.

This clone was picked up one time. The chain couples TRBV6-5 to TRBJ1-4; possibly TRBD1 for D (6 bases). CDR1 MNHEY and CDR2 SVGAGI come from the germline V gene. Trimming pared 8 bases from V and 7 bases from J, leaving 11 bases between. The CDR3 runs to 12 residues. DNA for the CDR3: TGTGCCAGCGCAGGGGACGGTGAAAAACTGTTTTTT. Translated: CASAGDGEKLFF.